A selection of T cell receptor beta chains follows, all from one sample in a study of cytomegalovirus exposure and HLA in healthy donors. TCRdb's copy holds only in-frame clones and misses some; the assay was immunoSEQ multiplex PCR. In the table there are approximately 100,000 clones, 50% to 80% of which are singletons. Specimen: PBMCs. These receptors all stem from a man between 60 and 70 years old in good health and CMV-seronegative. CDR3s include the opening cysteine and the closing phenylalanine or tryptophan. A D gene is named only where the DNA matches it firmly. Clone size is stated in some rows and not others, as once, few, many or a class when expanded.

D: NA; V: TRBV5-1; size: few; J: TRBJ1-2; DNA: TGCGCCAGCAGCGATTTTGGGGTCGGAGGGATAAGCTATGGCTACACCTTC; CDR3: CASSDFGVGGISYGYTF
D: TRBD1; V: TRBV7-6; size: NA; J: TRBJ2-3; DNA: TGTGCCAGCAGCTACTACAGGGGTAGCACAGATACGCAGTATTTT; CDR3: CASSYYRGSTDTQYF
D: NA; V: TRBV5-1; size: NA; J: TRBJ2-3; DNA: TGCGCCAGCAGCTTGGACGGGACTCCCCTAACAGATACGCAGTATTTT; CDR3: CASSLDGTPLTDTQYF
D: NA; V: TRBV29-1; size: NA; J: TRBJ1-1; DNA: TGCAGCGTTGAAGAGACCCGCGGGCGGACTGAAGCTTTCTTT; CDR3: CSVEETRGRTEAFF
D: TRBD1; V: TRBV11-3; size: NA; J: TRBJ1-1; DNA: TGTGCCAGCAGCTCGCGGACAGGGGGGGAAGCTTTCTTT; CDR3: CASSSRTGGEAFF
D: TRBD1; V: TRBV2; size: few; J: TRBJ2-5; DNA: TGTGCCAGCAAGGAAAACCGGGACAGAGAGACCCAGTACTTC; CDR3: CASKENRDRETQYF
D: NA; V: TRBV6-5; size: NA; J: TRBJ1-2; DNA: TGTGCCAGCACCGGACAGTCTTATGGCTACACCTTC; CDR3: CASTGQSYGYTF
D: NA; V: TRBV9; size: NA; J: TRBJ2-2; DNA: TGTGCCAGCAGCGGGACAAGCGCGAACACCGGGGAGCTGTTTTTT; CDR3: CASSGTSANTGELFF
D: TRBD1; V: TRBV18; size: NA; J: TRBJ1-2; DNA: TGTGCCAGCTCACCCGGACAGGGATATGGCTACACCTTC; CDR3: CASSPGQGYGYTF
D: NA; V: TRBV29-1; size: NA; J: TRBJ2-7; DNA: TGCAGCGTTGGGGGGACTCGCTCCTACGAGCAGTACTTC; CDR3: CSVGGTRSYEQYF
D: TRBD1; V: TRBV19; size: NA; J: TRBJ1-5; DNA: TGTGCCAGTAGTGCCCGTCGAGGGGGCGGTCAGCCCCAGCATTTT; CDR3: CASSARRGGGQPQHF
D: NA; V: TRBV6-6; size: NA; J: TRBJ2-1; DNA: TGTGCCAGCAGCCAGATGCGGGCTGAAGAGCAGTTCTTC; CDR3: CASSQMRAEEQFF
D: TRBD1; V: TRBV6-5; size: NA; J: TRBJ1-2; DNA: TGTGCCAGCAGTTACCCGGGACAGGGATACTATGGCTACACCTTC; CDR3: CASSYPGQGYYGYTF
D: TRBD1; V: TRBV5-1; size: NA; J: TRBJ2-5; DNA: TGCGCCAGCAGCTCACCACAGGGGGCGCAGGGGACCCAGTACTTC; CDR3: CASSSPQGAQGTQYF
D: TRBD2; V: TRBV11-2; size: NA; J: TRBJ2-4; DNA: TGTGCCAGCAGCTTAGGAGCGGGGGTCAAAAACATTCAGTACTTC; CDR3: CASSLGAGVKNIQYF
D: NA; V: TRBV5-5; size: NA; J: TRBJ1-5; DNA: TGTGCCAGCAGCTTGGGCGGGCCGCGGGGCAATCAGCCCCAGCATTTT; CDR3: CASSLGGPRGNQPQHF
D: TRBD2; V: TRBV6-6; size: few; J: TRBJ2-3; DNA: TGTGCCAGCAGTTTGGGGGCCGGGGGGGGCACAGATACGCAGTATTTT; CDR3: CASSLGAGGGTDTQYF
D: NA; V: TRBV11-1; size: NA; J: TRBJ2-7; DNA: TGTGCCAGCAGCTTAGGGTGGCGGAGCTACGAGCAGTACTTC; CDR3: CASSLGWRSYEQYF
D: TRBD1; V: TRBV28; size: NA; J: TRBJ2-5; DNA: TGTGCCAGCAGTTTACGCCTGCCGGGACAGGCGCAAGAGACCCAGTACTTC; CDR3: CASSLRLPGQAQETQYF
D: NA; V: TRBV6-4; size: few; J: TRBJ2-6; DNA: TGTGCCAGCAGTGACGGTAGCTCTGGGGCCAACGTCCTGACTTTC; CDR3: CASSDGSSGANVLTF
D: NA; V: TRBV5-1; size: NA; J: TRBJ2-7; DNA: TGCGCCAGCAGCTTGGGGGTAGCGGAGGCCTACGAGCAGTACTTC; CDR3: CASSLGVAEAYEQYF
D: NA; V: TRBV14; size: NA; J: TRBJ2-1; DNA: TGTGCCAGCAGCCAGAATAGCCCTGAGCAGTTCTTC; CDR3: CASSQNSPEQFF
D: TRBD1; V: TRBV6-1; size: NA; J: TRBJ1-4; DNA: TGTGCCAGCAGCGGGGACAGGGATGAAAAACTGTTTTTT; CDR3: CASSGDRDEKLFF
D: TRBD1; V: TRBV5-1; size: few; J: TRBJ1-5; DNA: TGCGCCAGCAGCGAGGGGACAGGGTCGGATCAGCCCCAGCATTTT; CDR3: CASSEGTGSDQPQHF
D: TRBD1; V: TRBV4-1; size: NA; J: TRBJ1-6; DNA: TGCGCCAGCAGCCTGGAGGGGACAGCGAATTCACCCCTCCACTTT; CDR3: CASSLEGTANSPLHF
D: NA; V: TRBV6-1; size: few; J: TRBJ2-4; DNA: TGTGCCAGCAGTGACGTCACCTTCACTCGGAACATTCAGTACTTC; CDR3: CASSDVTFTRNIQYF
D: TRBD1; V: TRBV10-1; size: NA; J: TRBJ2-5; DNA: TGCGCCAGCAGCCCCGGGACAGAAGAGACCCAGTACTTC; CDR3: CASSPGTEETQYF
D: TRBD1; V: TRBV10-3; size: NA; J: TRBJ2-2; DNA: TGTGCCATCAGTGAGTCGGGACAGGGTTCCGGGGAGCTGTTTTTT; CDR3: CAISESGQGSGELFF
D: TRBD2; V: TRBV2; size: NA; J: TRBJ2-2; DNA: TGTGCCAGCACTCAGCGGGGATTCGGGGAGCTGTTTTTT; CDR3: CASTQRGFGELFF
D: NA; V: TRBV27; size: NA; J: TRBJ1-1; DNA: TGTGCCAGCAGTTTGATCGAGACGGCGAGGGCTGAAGCTTTCTTT; CDR3: CASSLIETARAEAFF
D: TRBD1; V: TRBV6-6; size: NA; J: TRBJ2-7; DNA: TGTGCCAGCAAAGGGACAGGGGAATCCTACGAGCAGTACTTC; CDR3: CASKGTGESYEQYF
D: NA; V: TRBV28; size: NA; J: TRBJ1-1; DNA: TGTGCCAGCAGTCACCGGGACAAGGGCTTCTTT; CDR3: CASSHRDKGFF
D: NA; V: TRBV5-1; size: few; J: TRBJ1-1; DNA: TGCGCCAGCAGCGGCGGCATTGGCACTGAAGCTTTCTTT; CDR3: CASSGGIGTEAFF
D: NA; V: TRBV7-6; size: NA; J: TRBJ2-7; DNA: TGTGCCAGCAGCTTAGCGCGGGCAGTCTCCTACGAGCAGTACTTC; CDR3: CASSLARAVSYEQYF
D: NA; V: TRBV7-9; size: few; J: TRBJ2-1; DNA: TGTGCCAGCAGCTTAGTATCGGACAATGAGCAGTTCTTC; CDR3: CASSLVSDNEQFF
D: NA; V: TRBV28; size: few; J: TRBJ1-2; DNA: TGTGCCAGCAGTACGCGCTTAGGGACATTTAACTATGGCTACACCTTC; CDR3: CASSTRLGTFNYGYTF
D: NA; V: TRBV5-1; size: NA; J: TRBJ2-3; DNA: TGCGCCAGCAGCTTGGAATCTCGTAGCACAGATACGCAGTATTTT; CDR3: CASSLESRSTDTQYF
D: TRBD2; V: TRBV5-1; size: NA; J: TRBJ2-7; DNA: TGCGCCAGCAGCTTCGGGACTAGCGGTTACGAGCAGTACTTC; CDR3: CASSFGTSGYEQYF
D: NA; V: TRBV7-9; size: NA; J: TRBJ2-2; DNA: TGTGCCAGCAGGAACAGGGTTAACACCGGGGAGCTGTTTTTT; CDR3: CASRNRVNTGELFF
D: NA; V: TRBV6-5; size: NA; J: TRBJ2-7; DNA: TGTGCCAGCAGTCCCACGGGAGGGACAGCCTACGAGCAGTACTTC; CDR3: CASSPTGGTAYEQYF